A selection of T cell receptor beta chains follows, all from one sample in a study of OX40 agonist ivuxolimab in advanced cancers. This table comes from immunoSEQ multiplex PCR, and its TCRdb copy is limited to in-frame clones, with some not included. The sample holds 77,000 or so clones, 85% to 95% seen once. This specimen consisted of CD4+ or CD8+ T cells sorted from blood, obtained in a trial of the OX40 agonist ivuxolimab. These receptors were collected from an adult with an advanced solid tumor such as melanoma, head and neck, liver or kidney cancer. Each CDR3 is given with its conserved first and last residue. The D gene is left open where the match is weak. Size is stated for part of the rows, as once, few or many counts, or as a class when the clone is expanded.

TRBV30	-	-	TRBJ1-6	CARGRGNNSPLHF	TGTGCCCGGGGCCGGGGGAATAATTCACCCCTCCACTTT
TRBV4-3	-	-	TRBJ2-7	CASSQDKLPSYEQYF	TGCGCCAGCAGCCAAGACAAACTACCATCCTACGAGCAGTACTTC
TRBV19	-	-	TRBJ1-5	CASSIPTGQPQHF	TGTGCCAGTAGTATTCCGACCGGACAGCCCCAGCATTTT
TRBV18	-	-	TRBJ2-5	CASSPKETQYF	TGTGCCAGCTCACCTAAAGAGACCCAGTACTTC
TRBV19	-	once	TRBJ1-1	CASSSGQPSYTEAFF	TGTGCCAGTAGTTCCGGACAGCCTTCGTACACTGAAGCTTTCTTT
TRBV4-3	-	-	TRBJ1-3	CASSPEGGNTIYF	TGCGCCAGCAGCCCGGAAGGCGGAAACACCATATATTTT
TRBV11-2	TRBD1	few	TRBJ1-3	CASSFSGTAHSGNTIYF	TGTGCCAGCAGCTTCAGCGGGACAGCGCACTCTGGAAACACCATATATTTT
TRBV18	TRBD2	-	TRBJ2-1	CASSPASGGASYNEQFF	TGTGCCAGCTCACCGGCTAGCGGGGGGGCCTCCTACAATGAGCAGTTCTTC
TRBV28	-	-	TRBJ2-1	CASSLSVGQRNEQFF	TGTGCCAGCAGTTTATCGGTGGGGCAGAGGAATGAGCAGTTCTTC
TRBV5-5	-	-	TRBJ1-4	CASSELPGLDEKLFF	TGTGCCAGCAGCGAATTACCAGGGTTAGATGAAAAACTGTTTTTT
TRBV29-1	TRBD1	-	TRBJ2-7	CSVAGGFDEQYF	TGCAGCGTTGCAGGGGGCTTCGACGAGCAGTACTTC
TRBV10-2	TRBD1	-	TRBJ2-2	CASRTGGNTGELFF	TGCGCCAGTCGGACAGGGGGTAACACCGGGGAGCTGTTTTTT
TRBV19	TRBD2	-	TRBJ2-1	CASSPGGLSGRDYNEQFF	TGTGCCAGTAGCCCGGGGGGTTTGAGCGGGAGGGATTACAATGAGCAGTTCTTC
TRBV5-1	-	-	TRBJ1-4	CASSFGLTNEKLFF	TGCGCCAGCAGCTTTGGGCTGACTAATGAAAAACTGTTTTTT
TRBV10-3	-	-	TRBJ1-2	CAISDKGSGDGYTF	TGTGCCATCAGTGATAAGGGTTCCGGCGATGGCTACACCTTC
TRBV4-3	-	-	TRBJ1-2	CASSLQGQSVGYGYTF	TGCGCCAGCAGCCTCCAAGGACAGTCGGTCGGCTATGGCTACACCTTC
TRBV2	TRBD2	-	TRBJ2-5	CASSEIAGGLHF	TGTGCCAGCAGCGAAATAGCGGGAGGCTTACACTTC
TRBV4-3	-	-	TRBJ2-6	CASSQDYAGQPYSGANVLTF	TGCGCCAGCAGCCAAGACTATGCGGGACAACCTTACTCTGGGGCCAACGTCCTGACTTTC
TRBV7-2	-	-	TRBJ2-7	CASSLDGGGIYEQYF	TGTGCCAGCAGCTTAGACGGTGGAGGGATCTACGAGCAGTACTTC
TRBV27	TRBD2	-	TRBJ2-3	CASSLEGLGTDTQYF	TGTGCCAGCAGTTTGGAGGGACTAGGGACAGATACGCAGTATTTT
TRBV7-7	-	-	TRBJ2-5	CASSTNGETQYF	TGTGCCAGCAGTACAAATGGGGAGACCCAGTACTTC
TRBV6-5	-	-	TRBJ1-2	CASKREGGYTF	TGTGCCAGCAAAAGGGAGGGTGGCTACACCTTC
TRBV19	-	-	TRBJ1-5	CASSRTGESNQPQHF	TGTGCCAGTAGTAGAACCGGGGAGAGCAATCAGCCCCAGCATTTT
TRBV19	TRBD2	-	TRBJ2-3	CASSIGLAPDTQYF	TGTGCCAGTAGTATCGGACTAGCGCCCGATACGCAGTATTTT
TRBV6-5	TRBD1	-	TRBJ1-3	CASRRDSSSGNTIYF	TGTGCCAGCAGACGGGACAGCAGCTCTGGAAACACCATATATTTT
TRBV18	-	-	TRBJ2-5	CASSPPPAGETQYF	TGTGCCAGCTCACCACCGCCAGCGGGAGAGACCCAGTACTTC
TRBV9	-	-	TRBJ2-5	CASSVHPPGETQYF	TGTGCCAGCAGCGTACACCCCCCGGGGGAGACCCAGTACTTC
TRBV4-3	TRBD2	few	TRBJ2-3	CASSRGTSVGTDTQYF	TGCGCCAGCAGCCGGGGGACTAGCGTGGGGACAGATACGCAGTATTTT
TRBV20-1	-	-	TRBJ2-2	CSARGPGELFF	TGCAGTGCTAGGGGTCCCGGGGAGCTGTTTTTT
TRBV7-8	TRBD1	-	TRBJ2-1	CASSLGQGAYNEQFF	TGTGCCAGCAGCCTAGGACAGGGGGCCTACAATGAGCAGTTCTTC
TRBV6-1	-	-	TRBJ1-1	CASRRDTEAFF	TGTGCCAGCAGGAGGGACACTGAAGCTTTCTTT
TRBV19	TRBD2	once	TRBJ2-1	CASSLGPGGEQFF	TGTGCCAGTAGTTTGGGGCCGGGGGGGGAGCAGTTCTTC
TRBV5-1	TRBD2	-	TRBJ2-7	CASSPLAGGSYEQYF	TGCGCCAGCAGCCCCCTAGCGGGAGGCTCCTACGAGCAGTACTTC
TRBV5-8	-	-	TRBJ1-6	CASSSGVLASPLHF	TGTGCCAGCAGCTCGGGGGTATTGGCTTCACCCCTCCACTTT
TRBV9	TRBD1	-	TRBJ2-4	CASSGGQGYIQYF	TGTGCCAGCAGCGGAGGACAGGGTTACATTCAGTACTTC
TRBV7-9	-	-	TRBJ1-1	CASSRGEENTEAFF	TGTGCCAGCAGCCGGGGGGAGGAGAACACTGAAGCTTTCTTT
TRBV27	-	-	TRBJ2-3	CASSLTVGTPLPSTDTQYF	TGTGCCAGCAGTTTAACCGTGGGGACACCTCTCCCTAGCACAGATACGCAGTATTTT
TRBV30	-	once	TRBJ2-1	CAWSSTDYNEQFF	TGTGCCTGGAGTTCGACGGATTACAATGAGCAGTTCTTC
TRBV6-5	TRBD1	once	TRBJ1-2	CATGGQGSGYTF	TGTGCCACCGGGGGACAGGGCAGCGGCTACACCTTC
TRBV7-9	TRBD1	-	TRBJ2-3	CASCDTDRADTQYF	TGTGCCAGCTGCGACACCGACAGGGCAGATACGCAGTATTTT